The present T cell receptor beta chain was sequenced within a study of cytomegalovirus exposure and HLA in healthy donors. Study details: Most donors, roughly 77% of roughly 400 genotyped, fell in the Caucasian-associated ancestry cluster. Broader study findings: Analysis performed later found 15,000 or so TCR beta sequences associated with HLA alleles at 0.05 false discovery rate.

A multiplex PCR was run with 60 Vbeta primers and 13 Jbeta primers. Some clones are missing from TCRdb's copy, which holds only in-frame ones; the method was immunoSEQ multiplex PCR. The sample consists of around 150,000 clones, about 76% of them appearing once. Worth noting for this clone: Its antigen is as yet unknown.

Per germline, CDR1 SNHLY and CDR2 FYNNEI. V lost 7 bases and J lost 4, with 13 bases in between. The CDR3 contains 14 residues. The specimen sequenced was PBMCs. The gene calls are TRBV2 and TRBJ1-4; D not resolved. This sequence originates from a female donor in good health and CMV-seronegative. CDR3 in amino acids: CASTTNRDNEKLFF. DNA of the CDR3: TGTGCCAGCACCACGAACAGAGATAATGAAAAACTGTTTTTT.